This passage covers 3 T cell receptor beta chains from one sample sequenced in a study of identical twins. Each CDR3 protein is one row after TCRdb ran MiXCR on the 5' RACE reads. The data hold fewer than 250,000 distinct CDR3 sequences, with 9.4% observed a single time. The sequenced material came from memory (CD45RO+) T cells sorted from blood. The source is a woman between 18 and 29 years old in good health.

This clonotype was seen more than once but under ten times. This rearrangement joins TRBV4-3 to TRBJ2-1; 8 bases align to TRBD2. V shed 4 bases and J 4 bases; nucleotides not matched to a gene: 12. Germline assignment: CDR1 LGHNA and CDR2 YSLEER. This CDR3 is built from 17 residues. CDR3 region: CASSPRGAGGSYNEQFF. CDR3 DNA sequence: TGCGCCAGCAGCCCGAGGGGGGCGGGAGGTTCTTACAATGAGCAGTTCTTC.

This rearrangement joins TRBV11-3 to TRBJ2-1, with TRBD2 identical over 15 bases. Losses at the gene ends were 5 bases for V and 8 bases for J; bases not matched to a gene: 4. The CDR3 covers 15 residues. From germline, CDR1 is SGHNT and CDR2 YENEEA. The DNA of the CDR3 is TGTGCCAGCAGCCGCCGGACTAGCGGGGGGGATGAGCAGTTCTTC. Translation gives CASSRRTSGGDEQFF. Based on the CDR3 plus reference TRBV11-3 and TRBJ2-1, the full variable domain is EAGVVQSPRYKIIEKKQPVAFWCNPISGHNTLYWYLQNLGQGPELLIRYENEEAVDDSQLPKDRFSAERLKGVDSTLKIQPAELGDSAVYLCASSRRTSGGDEQFFGPGTRLTVL.

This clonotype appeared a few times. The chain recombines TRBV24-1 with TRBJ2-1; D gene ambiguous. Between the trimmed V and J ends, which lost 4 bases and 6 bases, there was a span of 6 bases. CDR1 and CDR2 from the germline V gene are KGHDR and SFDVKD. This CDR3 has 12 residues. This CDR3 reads CATSENSNEQFF. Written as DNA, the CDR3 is TGTGCCACCAGTGAGAATTCCAATGAGCAGTTCTTC.